This T cell receptor (beta chain) stems from a study of T cell responses to AZD1222 COVID-19 vaccine. Broader study findings: Only a handful of AZD1222 recipients were seropositive at baseline. Donors, mostly white British, included more females; clonal diversity was possibly underestimated.

Second-dose timings of about 4 or about 12 weeks were pooled. In the case of this clone: Antigen: not known.

Measured with immunoSEQ multiplex PCR; TCRdb has only the in-frame clones, and not every one. The sample contains about 46,000 clones, over 85% of which appear only once. The CDR3 is 15 amino acids. Per germline, CDR1 KGHDR and CDR2 SFDVKD. V dropped 4 bases and J dropped 0 bases, with 8 bases sitting between them. The source was peripheral blood, collected 28 days after the second AZD1222 dose. This sequence was found in an adult who received the AZD1222 COVID-19 vaccine. V gene TRBV24-1 combines with J gene TRBJ1-4; D is perhaps TRBD1 (6 bases). The CDR3 DNA reads TGTGCCACCAGTGACTCAGGGGCAACTAATGAAAAACTGTTTTTT. Its translation is CATSDSGATNEKLFF.